This T cell receptor beta chain was captured in a study of radiation and T cells in renal cell carcinoma. Study findings and constraints: Top tumor clonotypes rose in blood 2 weeks post-radiation, then contracted.

Time point noted: baseline pretreatment blood. Described treatment: 15 Gy SBRT to primary tumor, nephrectomy 4 weeks later. The patient's renal cell carcinoma had clear cell pathology. Data came from immunoSEQ multiplex PCR; TCRdb stores just in-frame clones and leaves some out. The sample has about 59,000 clones, 65% to 85% seen once. V was cut by 5 bases and J by 5 bases, with 9 bases left in between. In germline, CDR1 is SGHTA, CDR2 FQGNSA. This CDR3 has 12 residues. On this clone: The antigen remains unidentified.

The TCR was taken from a man between 60 and 75 years old with renal cell carcinoma. Sequenced here: blood, sampled from a patient whose treatment included radiotherapy and nephrectomy. The V call is TRBV7-2, the J call TRBJ2-5; no clear D. The CDR3 nucleotides are TGTGCCAGCAGCCGCGCCTCCGAGACCCAGTACTTC. This encodes CASSRASETQYF. Full variable domain (rest looked up from reference TRBV7-2 and TRBJ2-5): GAGVSQSPSNKVTEKGKDVELRCDPISGHTALYWYRQSLGQGLEFLIYFQGNSAPDKSGLPSDRFSAERTGGSVSTLTIQRTQQEDSAVYLCASSRASETQYFGPGTRLLVL.